These T cell receptor beta chains were read from a single sample in a study of blood T cell repertoires in COVID-19. TCRdb's copy holds only in-frame clones and misses some; the assay was immunoSEQ multiplex PCR. The sample lists more than 200,000 clones; around nine tenths were seen once. The material sequenced was PBMCs or T cells enriched from blood (not recorded which). These receptors were taken from a woman in her thirties who had been exposed to COVID-19. Both conserved end residues are part of each CDR3. A D gene is named only where the DNA matches it firmly. The size field is filled for only some rows; it gives once, few, many or a size class.

.	TRBJ1-2	14	TRBV19	.	TGTGCCAGTAGTCACAGGGTAGAGGGCTATGGCTACACCTTC	CASSHRVEGYGYTF
.	TRBJ2-3	14	TRBV11-2	once	TGTGCCAGCAGCTTAGGGGAGGGGGGAGATACGCAGTATTTT	CASSLGEGGDTQYF
TRBD1	TRBJ2-5	14	TRBV2	.	TGTGCCAGCAGTTCCCGACAGGGGCGGGATACCCAGTACTTC	CASSSRQGRDTQYF
.	TRBJ2-2	14	TRBV25-1	once	TGTGCCAGCAGTGGTACAGGGAAACCCGGGGAGCTGTTTTTT	CASSGTGKPGELFF
.	TRBJ2-7	14	TRBV5-1	.	TGCGCCAGCAGCTTGGGCCTAGCCTCCTACGAGCAGTACTTC	CASSLGLASYEQYF
TRBD1	TRBJ1-2	13	TRBV2	.	TGTGCCAGCAGCGGACAGGGCGGCTATGGCTACACCTTC	CASSGQGGYGYTF
.	TRBJ2-5	14	TRBV7-2	.	TGTGCCAGCAGCTTAGATCGAGGACTCGGGACCCAGTACTTC	CASSLDRGLGTQYF
.	TRBJ2-1	15	TRBV27	.	TGTGCCAGCAGTTCGCTAGTGGGCTCCTACAATGAGCAGTTCTTC	CASSSLVGSYNEQFF
TRBD2	TRBJ2-1	20	TRBV10-3	.	TGTGCCATCAGTGGCCTAGCCGGGACTAGCGGGAGCCAAAGGGACAATGAGCAGTTCTTC	CAISGLAGTSGSQRDNEQFF
.	TRBJ1-2	13	TRBV3-1/TRBV3-2	.	TGTGCCAGCAGCCACCCTACAGGGATAAGCTACACCTTC	CASSHPTGISYTF
.	TRBJ1-5	15	TRBV10-3	once	TGTGCCATCAGTGAGTCGGTGGGAGGGAGTCAGCCCCAGCATTTT	CAISESVGGSQPQHF